The sequence of this T cell receptor beta chain was determined in a study of T-cell memory formation after mild COVID-19. General study points: Among clones contracting day 15 to 85, CD4/CD8 was balanced, whereas later expanders leaned CD4+. The finding that pre-infection memory included some responding clones suggested that cross-reactive memory joined. The study found contracting CD4+ clones mainly in CM and EM and contracting CD8+ clones in EMRA.

TCR alpha and TCR beta cDNA libraries with sample barcodes and UMIs came from 5'RACE using constant-segment primers. Each CDR3 protein is one row after TCRdb ran MiXCR on the 5' RACE reads. The sample has fewer than 350,000 distinct CDR3 sequences, about 15% seen once. A word on this clonotype: No antigen is known for it.

V dropped 5 bases and J dropped 3 bases, with 20 bases sitting between them. Germline loops: CDR1 SGHTA, CDR2 FQGNSA. The CDR3 is 18 residues long. V is TRBV7-2 and J is TRBJ2-6; D might be TRBD1 (5 bases). This receptor was obtained from a man younger than 30 who had mild COVID-19 (a few samples of this study predate the infection). Cell type and time point are not known. Sequenced sample: PBMCs or a T cell subset sorted from them (not recorded which). DNA of the CDR3: TGTGCCAGCAGCCCCCTGACAGCGCCGGGTCGTGGGGCCAACGTCCTGACTTTC. Protein: CASSPLTAPGRGANVLTF. The whole variable domain, remainder taken from reference TRBV7-2 and TRBJ2-6, is GAGVSQSPSNKVTEKGKDVELRCDPISGHTALYWYRQSLGQGLEFLIYFQGNSAPDKSGLPSDRFSAERTGGSVSTLTIQRTQQEDSAVYLCASSPLTAPGRGANVLTFGAGSRLTVL.